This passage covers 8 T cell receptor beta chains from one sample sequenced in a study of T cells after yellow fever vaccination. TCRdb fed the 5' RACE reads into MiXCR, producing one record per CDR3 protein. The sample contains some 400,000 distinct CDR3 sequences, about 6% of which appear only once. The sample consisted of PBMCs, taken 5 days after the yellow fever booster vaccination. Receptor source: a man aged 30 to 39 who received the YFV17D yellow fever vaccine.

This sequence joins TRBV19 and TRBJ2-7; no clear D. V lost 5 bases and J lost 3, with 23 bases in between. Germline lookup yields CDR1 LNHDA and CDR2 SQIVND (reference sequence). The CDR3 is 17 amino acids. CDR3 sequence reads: CASSSRIGGDPLYEQYF. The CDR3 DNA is TGTGCCAGTAGTTCGCGTATCGGCGGAGACCCTCTCTACGAGCAGTACTTC.

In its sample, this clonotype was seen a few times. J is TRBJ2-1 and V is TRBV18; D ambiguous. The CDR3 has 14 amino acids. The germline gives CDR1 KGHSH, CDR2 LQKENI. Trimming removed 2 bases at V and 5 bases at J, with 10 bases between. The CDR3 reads CASSPKTGDNEQFF. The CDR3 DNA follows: TGTGCCAGCTCACCAAAAACTGGAGACAATGAGCAGTTCTTC. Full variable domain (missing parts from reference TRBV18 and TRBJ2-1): NAGVMQNPRHLVRRRGQEARLRCSPMKGHSHVYWYRQLPEEGLKFMVYLQKENIIDESGMPKERFSAEFPKEGPSILRIQQVVRGDSAAYFCASSPKTGDNEQFFGPGTRLTVL.

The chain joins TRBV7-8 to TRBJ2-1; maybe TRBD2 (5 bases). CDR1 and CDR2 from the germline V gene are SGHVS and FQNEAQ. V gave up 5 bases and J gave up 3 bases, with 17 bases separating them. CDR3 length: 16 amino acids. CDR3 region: CASSPPTSLFYNEQFF. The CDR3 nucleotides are TGTGCCAGCAGCCCCCCAACTAGTCTGTTCTACAATGAGCAGTTCTTC.

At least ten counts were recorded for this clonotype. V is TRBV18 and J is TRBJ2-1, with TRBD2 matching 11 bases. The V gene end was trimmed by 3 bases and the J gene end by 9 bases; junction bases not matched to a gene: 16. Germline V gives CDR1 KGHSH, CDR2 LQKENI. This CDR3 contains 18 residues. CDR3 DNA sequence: TGTGCCAGCTCACCCCAACGAACAGTAGCGGGAGGGATGAGTGAGCAGTTCTTC. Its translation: CASSPQRTVAGGMSEQFF.

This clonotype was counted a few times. The CDR3 region is CASSPTGVAGQETQYF. Here the CDR3 DNA reads TGTGCCAGCTCACCTACGGGAGTAGCGGGACAAGAGACCCAGTACTTC. The chain has TRBV18 and TRBJ2-5; TRBD2 matches 8 bases. This CDR3 is 16 amino acids long. Looked up from germline, CDR1 is KGHSH and CDR2 is LQKENI. Germline trimming cut 3 bases from V and 2 bases from J; bases unmatched to any gene: 8. The variable domain in full, with the rest retrieved from reference TRBV18 and TRBJ2-5, is NAGVMQNPRHLVRRRGQEARLRCSPMKGHSHVYWYRQLPEEGLKFMVYLQKENIIDESGMPKERFSAEFPKEGPSILRIQQVVRGDSAAYFCASSPTGVAGQETQYFGPGTRLLVL.

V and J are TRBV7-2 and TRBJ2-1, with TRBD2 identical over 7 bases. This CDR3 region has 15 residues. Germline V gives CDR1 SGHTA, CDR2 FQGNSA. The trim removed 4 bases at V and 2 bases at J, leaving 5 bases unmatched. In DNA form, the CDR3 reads TGTGCCAGCAGCTACGGGACTACCACCTACAATGAGCAGTTCTTC. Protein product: CASSYGTTTYNEQFF.

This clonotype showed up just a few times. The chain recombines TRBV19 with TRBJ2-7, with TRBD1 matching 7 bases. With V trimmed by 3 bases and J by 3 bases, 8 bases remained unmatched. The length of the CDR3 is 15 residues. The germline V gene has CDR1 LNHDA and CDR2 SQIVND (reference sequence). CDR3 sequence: CASSIRGGSLYEQYF. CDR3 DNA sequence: TGTGCCAGTAGTATCCGAGGGGGCTCGCTCTACGAGCAGTACTTC.

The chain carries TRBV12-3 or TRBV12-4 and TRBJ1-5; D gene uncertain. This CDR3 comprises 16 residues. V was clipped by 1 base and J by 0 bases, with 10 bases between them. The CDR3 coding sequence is TGTGCCAGCAGTTTAGGATCGATTTATAGCAATCAGCCCCAGCATTTT. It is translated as CASSLGSIYSNQPQHF.